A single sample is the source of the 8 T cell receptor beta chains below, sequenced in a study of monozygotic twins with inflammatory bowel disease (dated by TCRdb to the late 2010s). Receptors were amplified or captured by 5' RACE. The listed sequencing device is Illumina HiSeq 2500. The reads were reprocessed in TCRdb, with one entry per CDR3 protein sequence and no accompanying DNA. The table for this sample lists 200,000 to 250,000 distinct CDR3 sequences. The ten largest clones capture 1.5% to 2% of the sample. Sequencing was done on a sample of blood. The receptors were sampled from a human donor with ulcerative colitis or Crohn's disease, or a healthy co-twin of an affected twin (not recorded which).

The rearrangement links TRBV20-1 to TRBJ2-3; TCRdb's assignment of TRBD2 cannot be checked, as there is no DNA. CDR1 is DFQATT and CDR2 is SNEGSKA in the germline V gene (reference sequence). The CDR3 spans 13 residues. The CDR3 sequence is CSVDQGLGDTQYF.

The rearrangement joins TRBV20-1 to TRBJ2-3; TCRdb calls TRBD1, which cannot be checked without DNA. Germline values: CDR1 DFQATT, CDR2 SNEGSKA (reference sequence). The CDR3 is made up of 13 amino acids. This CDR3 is CSAPRGAKDTQYF.

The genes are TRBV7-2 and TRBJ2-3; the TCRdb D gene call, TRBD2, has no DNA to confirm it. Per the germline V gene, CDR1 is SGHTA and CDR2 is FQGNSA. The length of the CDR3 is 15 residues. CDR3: CASSFQRSSTDTQYF.

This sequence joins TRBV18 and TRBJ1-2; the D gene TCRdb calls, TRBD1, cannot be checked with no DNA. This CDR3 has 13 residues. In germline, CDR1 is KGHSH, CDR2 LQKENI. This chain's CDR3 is CASSPGQHYGYTF.

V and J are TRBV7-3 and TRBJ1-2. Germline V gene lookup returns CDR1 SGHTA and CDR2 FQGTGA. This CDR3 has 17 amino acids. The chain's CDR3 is CASSLSGWQGTNYGYTF.

The CDR3 sequence is CASKDSTSTDTQYF. The chain couples TRBV2 to TRBJ2-3; TCRdb's D gene call, TRBD1, goes unchecked for lack of DNA. Germline CDR1 reads SNHLY; CDR2 reads FYNNEI. The CDR3 totals 14 residues.

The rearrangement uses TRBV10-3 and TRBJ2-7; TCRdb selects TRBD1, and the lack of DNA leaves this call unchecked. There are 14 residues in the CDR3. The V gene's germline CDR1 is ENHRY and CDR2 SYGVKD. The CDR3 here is CAIRPGQSAYEQYF.

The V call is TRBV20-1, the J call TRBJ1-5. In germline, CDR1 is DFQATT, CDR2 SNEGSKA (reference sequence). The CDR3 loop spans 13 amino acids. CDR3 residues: CSARDQGGGPQHF.